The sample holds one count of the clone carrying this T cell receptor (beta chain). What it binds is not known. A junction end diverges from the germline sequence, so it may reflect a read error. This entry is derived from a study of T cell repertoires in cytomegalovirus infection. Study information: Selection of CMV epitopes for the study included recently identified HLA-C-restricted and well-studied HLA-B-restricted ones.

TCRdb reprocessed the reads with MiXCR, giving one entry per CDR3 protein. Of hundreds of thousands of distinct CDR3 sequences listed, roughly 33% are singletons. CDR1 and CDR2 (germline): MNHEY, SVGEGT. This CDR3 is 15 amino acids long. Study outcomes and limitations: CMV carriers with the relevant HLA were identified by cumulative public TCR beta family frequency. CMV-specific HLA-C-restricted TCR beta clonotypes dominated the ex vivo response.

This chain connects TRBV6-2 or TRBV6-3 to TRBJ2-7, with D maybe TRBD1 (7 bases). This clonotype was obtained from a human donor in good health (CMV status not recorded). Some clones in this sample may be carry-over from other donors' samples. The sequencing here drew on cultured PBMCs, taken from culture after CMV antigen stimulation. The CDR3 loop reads CASRHGRDRSYEQYF. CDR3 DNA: TGTGCCAGCAGACACGGGCGGGACAGATCCTACGAGCAGTATTTC.